The 23 T cell receptor beta chains reported below all come from one sample, sequenced in a study of T cell repertoires in cytomegalovirus infection. TCRdb reprocessed the reads with MiXCR, giving one entry per CDR3 protein. The data contain 640,000 or so distinct CDR3 sequences, roughly 36% of them singletons. Their antigens are not known. The input for sequencing was cultured PBMCs, taken from culture after CMV antigen stimulation. The receptors were gathered from a human donor in good health (CMV status not recorded). Some clones in this sample may be carry-over from other donors' samples.

This chain joins TRBV12-3 or TRBV12-4 and TRBJ1-3, with 7 bases aligning to TRBD1. The V and J ends lost 7 bases and 2 bases, in that order; junction bases with no gene match: 8. CDR3 size: 15 residues. CDR3 sequence reads: CASTPTGFAGNTIYF. The CDR3 coding sequence is TGTGCCAGCACCCCGACAGGGTTCGCTGGAAACACCATATATTTT.

The V call is TRBV19, the J call TRBJ2-7, with D possibly TRBD1 on 5 matching bases. The CDR3 loop spans 13 amino acids. Germline CDR1 LNHDA, CDR2 SQIVND (reference sequence). Trimming shortened V by 2 bases and J by 3 bases, and 8 bases separated the two germline ends. CDR3 sequence reads: CASSIRQSYEQYF. The CDR3 nucleotides are TGTGCCAGTAGTATACGACAGAGCTACGAGCAGTACTTC.

This sequence joins TRBV7-6 and TRBJ2-2; 8 nucleotides match TRBD1. J was trimmed by 6 bases and V by 0 bases; bases with no gene match: 9. The length of the CDR3 is 17 residues. Germline assignment: CDR1 SGHVS and CDR2 FNYEAQ. The CDR3 DNA is TGTGCCAGCAGCTTAGCCTGGAGACAGGGGCCGGCCGGGGAGCTGTTTTTT. It specifies CASSLAWRQGPAGELFF.

This clonotype has only a few counts. The V gene is TRBV18, the J gene TRBJ2-4; a possible D gene is TRBD2 (5 bases). This CDR3 contains 16 residues. The V end lost 2 bases, the J end lost 2 bases, and 13 bases lay between the germline ends. CDR1 and CDR2 (germline): KGHSH, LQKENI. CDR3 sequence: CASSPTPPGTKNIQYF. As DNA, the CDR3 is TGTGCCAGCTCACCAACCCCCCCGGGGACCAAAAACATTCAGTACTTC.

Only a few counts were recorded for this clonotype. J is TRBJ2-7 and V is TRBV27; the D gene is possibly TRBD1 (5 bases). V was cut by 5 bases and J by 3 bases, with 17 bases left in between. The CDR3 loop spans 15 amino acids. Germline assignment: CDR1 MNHEY and CDR2 SMNVEV (reference sequence). For the CDR3, the DNA is TGTGCCAGCAGTCCAGCCCAGGGTACCCTCTACGAGCAGTACTTC. Translating gives CASSPAQGTLYEQYF.

This clonotype has just a few counts. The chain uses TRBV4-1 and TRBJ2-3, with D hard to call. CDR3 length: 14 amino acids. The germline CDR1 and CDR2 sequences are MGHRA and YSYEKL. V shed 0 bases and J shed 8 bases, with 12 bases lying between them. CDR3 in amino acids: CASSQDVRLATQYF. The CDR3 DNA is TGCGCCAGCAGCCAAGATGTGCGGCTCGCTACGCAGTATTTT.

This clonotype has only a few counts. V usage is TRBV7-9 and J usage is TRBJ1-4, with D perhaps matching TRBD1 (6 bases). The CDR3 runs 15 residues. CDR1 and CDR2 (germline): SEHNR, FQNEAQ (reference sequence). The V end lost 5 bases, the J end lost 7 bases, and 17 bases lay between the germline ends. The CDR3 reads CASSPQGILGEKLFF. The CDR3 DNA reads as TGTGCCAGCAGCCCACAGGGAATACTGGGTGAAAAACTGTTTTTT.

The V call is TRBV2, the J call TRBJ1-1, with D maybe TRBD1 (5 bases). The germline V gene has CDR1 SNHLY and CDR2 FYNNEI. Trimming removed 4 bases at V and 5 bases at J, with 14 bases between. The CDR3 runs to 14 residues. CDR3 region: CASSGRVGGTEAFF. The CDR3 nucleotides read TGTGCCAGCAGTGGCCGGGTTGGGGGGACTGAAGCTTTCTTT. Combining the CDR3 with reference TRBV2 and TRBJ1-1 gives the whole variable domain EPEVTQTPSHQVTQMGQEVILRCVPISNHLYFYWYRQILGQKVEFLVSFYNNEISEKSEIFDDQFSVERPDGSNFTLKIRSTKLEDSAMYFCASSGRVGGTEAFFGQGTRLTVV.

This clonotype was detected a few times. The chain uses TRBV7-9 and TRBJ2-7; 7 bases are shared with TRBD1. The CDR3 has 12 residues. Trimming removed 9 bases from V and 1 base from J; junction bases left unmatched: 3. The germline V gene has CDR1 SEHNR and CDR2 FQNEAQ (reference sequence). Here the CDR3 reads CASGQASYEQYF. CDR3 in DNA: TGTGCCAGTGGACAGGCTTCCTACGAGCAGTACTTC. The variable domain in full, with the rest retrieved from reference TRBV7-9 and TRBJ2-7, is DTGVSQNPRHKITKRGQNVTFRCDPISEHNRLYWYRQTLGQGPEFLTYFQNEAQLEKSRLLSDRFSAERPKGSFSTLEIQRTEQGDSAMYLCASGQASYEQYFGPGTRLTVT.

This clonotype was observed at least ten times. This chain uses TRBV2 with TRBJ1-1; D may be TRBD1 (6 bases). The CDR3 is 13 amino acids. Germline assignment: CDR1 SNHLY and CDR2 FYNNEI. V was cut by 5 bases and J by 1 base, with 8 bases left in between. For the CDR3, the DNA is TGTGCCAGCAGTACAGGGCCGAACACTGAAGCTTTCTTT. Translated, it gives CASSTGPNTEAFF.

This clonotype was observed a single time. The chain links TRBV20-1 to TRBJ2-3; no clear D gene. In germline, CDR1 is DFQATT, CDR2 SNEGSKA (reference sequence). Trimming pared 6 bases from V and 0 bases from J, leaving 13 bases between. The CDR3 sequence is 14 residues long. CDR3 DNA sequence: TGCAGTGCCACCCGGAACCCTAGCACAGATACGCAGTATTTT. Amino acids: CSATRNPSTDTQYF.

This chain links TRBV10-3 with TRBJ2-5; perhaps TRBD2 as D (5 bases). Germline lookup yields CDR1 ENHRY and CDR2 SYGVKD. Trimming shortened V by 0 bases and J by 7 bases, and 9 bases separated the two germline ends. CDR3 length equals 13 residues. DNA for the CDR3: TGTGCCATCAGTGAGTCGGCCGGAGGGACCCAGTACTTC. It specifies CAISESAGGTQYF.

The rearrangement joins TRBV11-2 to TRBJ2-1; maybe TRBD2 (5 bases). The V gene lost 7 bases and the J gene lost 4 bases, with 17 bases spanning the gap. The CDR3 is 15 residues long. Germline V gene data show CDR1 as SGHAT and CDR2 as FQNNGV. The CDR3 nucleotides are TGTGCCAGCAACCGGAACCTAGGCGGGTACAATGAGCAGTTCTTC. Its translation: CASNRNLGGYNEQFF. Full variable domain (rest looked up from reference TRBV11-2 and TRBJ2-1): EAGVAQSPRYKIIEKRQSVAFWCNPISGHATLYWYQQILGQGPKLLIQFQNNGVVDDSQLPKDRFSAERLKGVDSTLKIQPAKLEDSAVYLCASNRNLGGYNEQFFGPGTRLTVL.

In the case of this clonotype: This may be a read error, as it is one base from a much larger clone. The chain joins TRBV7-2 to TRBJ1-2, with 7 bases that match TRBD1. Germline trimming cut 3 bases from V and 0 bases from J; bases unmatched to any gene: 1. The germline V gene encodes CDR1 SGHTA and CDR2 FQGNSA. The CDR3 spans 14 residues. For the CDR3, the DNA is TGTGCCAGCAGCTTCGGGACAGCTAACTATGGCTACACCTTC. It yields the protein CASSFGTANYGYTF.

Comments on this clonotype: One end of the junction varies from germline; a read error may be responsible. The CDR3 loop reads CASRAWGRTFAF. CDR3 in DNA: TGTGCCAGCAGGGCCTGGGGCAGAACCTTCGCCTTC. The gene calls are TRBV12-3 or TRBV12-4 and TRBJ1-2; TRBD1 is a possible D gene (5 bases). The CDR3 has 12 residues.

The table lists this clonotype with many counts. The rearrangement links TRBV7-8 to TRBJ2-3; tentative D call: TRBD2 (5 bases). There are 15 residues in the CDR3. The V end was cut by 6 bases, the J end by 2 bases, with 15 bases between. Germline V CDR1 and CDR2: SGHVS, FQNEAQ. CDR3 in DNA: TGTGCCAGCAGAACATCGGGATCACACACAGATACGCAGTATTTT. This codes for CASRTSGSHTDTQYF.

This chain joins TRBV12-3 or TRBV12-4 and TRBJ2-7; D is ambiguous. V was shortened by 5 bases and J by 2 bases, with 13 bases between the two germline ends. This CDR3 region has 14 residues. The CDR3 DNA reads as TGTGCCAGCAGTAGATCCGACGGTACCTACGAGCAGTACTTC. Translation: CASSRSDGTYEQYF.

The chain employs TRBV19 and TRBJ1-1; possible D gene TRBD1, 5 bases. The CDR3 runs to 14 residues. V lost 5 bases to trimming and J lost 1 base, with 11 bases between them. Looked up from germline, CDR1 is LNHDA and CDR2 is SQIVND (reference sequence). The CDR3 DNA follows: TGTGCCAGTAGTTCGGGACGGAGGAACACTGAAGCTTTCTTT. This gives the protein CASSSGRRNTEAFF.

This clonotype showed up just once. The rearrangement uses TRBV25-1 and TRBJ1-2, with TRBD1 as a possible D gene (6 bases). CDR3 size: 17 residues. Trimming shortened V by 6 bases and J by 0 bases, and 20 bases separated the two germline ends. Germline loops: CDR1 MGHDK, CDR2 SYGVNS. As DNA, the CDR3 is TGTGCCAGCAGAGGACAGTTCCCGGCCCAAGCTAACTATGGCTACACCTTC. Encoded protein: CASRGQFPAQANYGYTF.

This chain connects TRBV5-1 to TRBJ2-5, with D maybe TRBD1 (5 bases). CDR1 SGHRS and CDR2 YFSETQ come from the germline V gene. Trimming stripped 4 bases from V and 2 bases from J, with 12 bases between. The CDR3 length is 14 residues. In nucleotides, the CDR3 is TGCGCCAGCAGCAGTTACAGGACACAAGAGACCCAGTACTTC. Encoded protein: CASSSYRTQETQYF.

This clonotype was counted between two and nine times. The V call is TRBV19, the J call TRBJ2-1, with TRBD2 matching over 8 bases. The germline V gene has CDR1 LNHDA and CDR2 SQIVND (reference sequence). The V segment lost 3 bases and the J segment 2 bases; nucleotides outside the gene matches: 3. The CDR3 consists of 15 residues. The CDR3 DNA is TGTGCCAGTAGTATTATAGCGGGAACCTACAATGAGCAGTTCTTC. Amino acid sequence: CASSIIAGTYNEQFF.

This clonotype was recorded many times. This chain connects TRBV7-2 to TRBJ2-3; D might be TRBD2 (6 bases). The ends were cut back, 3 bases at V and 2 bases at J, with 12 bases in the middle. Germline-derived CDR1 and CDR2 are SGHTA and FQGNSA. CDR3 size: 15 residues. The CDR3 reads CASSFLSGLTDTQYF. CDR3 DNA: TGTGCCAGCAGCTTTCTTTCGGGACTCACAGATACGCAGTATTTT.

The chain employs TRBV4-2 and TRBJ1-2; TRBD1 might be the D (5 bases). The CDR3 covers 15 residues. Germline values: CDR1 LGHNA, CDR2 YNFKEQ. V lost 4 bases and J 0 bases, leaving 12 bases between the germline ends. The DNA for the CDR3 is TGTGCCAGCAGCCCCCCGGGGGGACCTAACTATGGCTACACCTTC. Translation: CASSPPGGPNYGYTF.